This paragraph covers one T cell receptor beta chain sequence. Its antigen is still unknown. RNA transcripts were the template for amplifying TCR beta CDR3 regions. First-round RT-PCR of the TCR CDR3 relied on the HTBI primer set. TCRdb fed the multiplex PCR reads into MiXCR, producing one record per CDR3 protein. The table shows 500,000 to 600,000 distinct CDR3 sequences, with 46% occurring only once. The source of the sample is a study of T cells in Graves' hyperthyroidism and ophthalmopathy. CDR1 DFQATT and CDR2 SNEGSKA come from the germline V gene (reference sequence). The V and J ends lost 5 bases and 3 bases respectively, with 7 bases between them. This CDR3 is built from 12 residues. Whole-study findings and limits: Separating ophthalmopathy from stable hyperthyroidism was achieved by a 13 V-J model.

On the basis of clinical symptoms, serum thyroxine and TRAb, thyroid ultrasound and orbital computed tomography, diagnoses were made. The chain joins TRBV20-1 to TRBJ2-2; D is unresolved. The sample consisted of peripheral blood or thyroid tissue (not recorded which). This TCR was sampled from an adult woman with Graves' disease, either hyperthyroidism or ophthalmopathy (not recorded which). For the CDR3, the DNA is TGCAGTGCTTTCCGGGACACCGGGGAGCTGTTTTTT. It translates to CSAFRDTGELFF.